This entry is about one T cell receptor beta chain. This entry is derived from a study of blood T cell repertoires in COVID-19. Whole-study context: Specimens from acute and convalescent COVID-19 originated in the United States, Italy and Spain.

Ages ranged from about 18 to 89 years, with residence in 24 US areas. Recovered Cohort 3 donors showed two negative PCRs, clearance, or symptom resolution. After removal of 10 bases from V and 6 bases from J, the junction contained 11 bases not matched to a gene. There are 14 residues in the CDR3. The germline gives CDR1 SNHLY, CDR2 FYNNEI. Libraries were prepared by immunoSEQ multiplex PCR; TCRdb keeps only in-frame clonotypes and omits some of them. The sample carries more than 250,000 clones, under 95% recorded once. Sequenced: PBMCs or T cells enriched from blood (not recorded which). The clonotype comes from a woman in her 30s who had recovered from COVID-19. The genes are TRBV2 and TRBJ2-3; 9 positions agree with TRBD2. This CDR3 reads CAILLAGRGDTQYF. The CDR3 DNA reads TGTGCCATCCTTCTAGCGGGGAGAGGGGATACGCAGTATTTT.